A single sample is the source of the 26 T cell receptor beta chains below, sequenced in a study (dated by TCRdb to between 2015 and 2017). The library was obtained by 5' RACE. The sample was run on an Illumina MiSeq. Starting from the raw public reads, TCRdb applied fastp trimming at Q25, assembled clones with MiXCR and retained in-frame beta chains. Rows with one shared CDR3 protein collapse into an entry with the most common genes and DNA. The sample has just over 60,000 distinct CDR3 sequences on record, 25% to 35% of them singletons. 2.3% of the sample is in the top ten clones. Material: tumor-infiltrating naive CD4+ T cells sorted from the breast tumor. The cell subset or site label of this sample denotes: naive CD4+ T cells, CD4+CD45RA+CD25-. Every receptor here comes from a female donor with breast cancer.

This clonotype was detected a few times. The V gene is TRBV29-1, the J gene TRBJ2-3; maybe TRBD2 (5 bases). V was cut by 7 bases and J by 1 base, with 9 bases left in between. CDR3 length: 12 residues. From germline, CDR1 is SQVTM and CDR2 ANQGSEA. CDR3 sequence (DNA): TGCAGCGCCGGGATGGGCACAGATACGCAGTATTTT. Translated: CSAGMGTDTQYF.

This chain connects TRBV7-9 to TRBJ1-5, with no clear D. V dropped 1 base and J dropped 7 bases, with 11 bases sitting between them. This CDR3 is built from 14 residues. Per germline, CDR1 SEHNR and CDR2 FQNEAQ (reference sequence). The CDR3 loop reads CASSLEGVQQPQHF. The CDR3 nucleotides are TGTGCCAGCAGCTTAGAGGGTGTTCAACAGCCCCAGCATTTT.

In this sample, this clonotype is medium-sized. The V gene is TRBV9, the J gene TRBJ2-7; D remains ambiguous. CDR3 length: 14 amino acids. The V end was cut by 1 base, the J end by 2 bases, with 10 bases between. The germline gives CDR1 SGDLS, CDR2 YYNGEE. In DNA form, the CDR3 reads TGTGCCAGCAGCGTATGGCCCTACACCTACGAGCAGTACTTC. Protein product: CASSVWPYTYEQYF.

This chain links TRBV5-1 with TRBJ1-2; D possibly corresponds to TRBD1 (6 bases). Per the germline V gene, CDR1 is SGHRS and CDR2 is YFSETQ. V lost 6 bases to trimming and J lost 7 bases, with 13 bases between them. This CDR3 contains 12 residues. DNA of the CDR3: TGCGCCAGCACCGAGACAGGTGGTGGCTACACCTTC. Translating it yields CASTETGGGYTF.

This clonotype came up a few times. Written as DNA, the CDR3 is TGTGCCAGCAGTTTGGGCCGGGGGAAAGGGCAGTTCTTC. As protein: CASSLGRGKGQFF. The J gene is TRBJ2-1, the V gene TRBV12-3 or TRBV12-4; the D gene is possibly TRBD2 (6 bases). CDR3 length: 13 residues. V lost 3 bases, J lost 12 bases, and 15 bases lay in between.

The CDR3 loop reads CSAYRPGGSYEQYF. The DNA of the CDR3 is TGCAGTGCTTATCGACCAGGGGGCTCTTACGAGCAGTACTTC. The chain has TRBV20-1 and TRBJ2-7; TRBD1 aligns across 8 bases. Germline CDR1 is DFQATT and CDR2 is SNEGSKA (reference sequence). The CDR3 totals 14 residues. Trimming cost V 5 bases and J 4 bases; bases outside gene matches: 10.

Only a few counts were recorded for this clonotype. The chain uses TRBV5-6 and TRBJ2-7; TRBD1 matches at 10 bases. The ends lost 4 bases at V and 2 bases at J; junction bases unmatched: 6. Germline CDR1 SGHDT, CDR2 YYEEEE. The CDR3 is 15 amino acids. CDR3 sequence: CASSVTGTGAYEQYF. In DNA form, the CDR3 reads TGTGCCAGCAGCGTAACCGGGACAGGGGCCTACGAGCAGTACTTC.

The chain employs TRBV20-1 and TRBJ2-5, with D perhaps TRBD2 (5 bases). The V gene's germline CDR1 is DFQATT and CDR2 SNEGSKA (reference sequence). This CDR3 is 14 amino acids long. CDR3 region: CSQHSDGDQETQYF. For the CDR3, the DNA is TGCAGCCAGCATTCGGACGGGGATCAAGAGACCCAGTACTTC.

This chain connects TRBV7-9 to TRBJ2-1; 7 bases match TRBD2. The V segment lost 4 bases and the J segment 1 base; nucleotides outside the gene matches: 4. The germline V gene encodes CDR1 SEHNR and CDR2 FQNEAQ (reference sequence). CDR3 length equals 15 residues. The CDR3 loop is CASSSDGGSYNEQFF. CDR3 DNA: TGTGCCAGCAGCTCAGACGGGGGGTCCTACAATGAGCAGTTCTTC.

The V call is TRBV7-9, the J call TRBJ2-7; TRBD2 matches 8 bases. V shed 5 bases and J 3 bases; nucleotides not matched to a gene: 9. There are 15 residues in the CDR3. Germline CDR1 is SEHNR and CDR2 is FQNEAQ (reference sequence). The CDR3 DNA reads TGTGCCAGCAGCGCGCCCGGACTAGCTAACTACGAGCAGTACTTC. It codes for CASSAPGLANYEQYF.

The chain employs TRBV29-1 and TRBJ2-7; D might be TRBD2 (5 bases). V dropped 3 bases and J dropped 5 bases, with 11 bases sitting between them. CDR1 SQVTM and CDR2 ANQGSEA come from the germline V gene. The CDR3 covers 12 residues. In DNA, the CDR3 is TGCAGCGTTGACGGAGGCGGAGACGAGCAGTACTTC. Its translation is CSVDGGGDEQYF.

The CDR3 sequence: CASSHRGGGYTF. CDR3 coding DNA: TGTGCCAGTAGTCACCGGGGTGGTGGCTACACCTTC. V is TRBV19 and J is TRBJ1-2; D is unresolved. CDR3 length equals 12 residues. CDR1 and CDR2 from the germline V gene are LNHDA and SQIVND (reference sequence). Trimming stripped 5 bases from V and 7 bases from J, with 11 bases between. The entire variable domain, with the rest obtained from reference TRBV19 and TRBJ1-2, is as follows: DGGITQSPKYLFRKEGQNVTLSCEQNLNHDAMYWYRQDPGQGLRLIYYSQIVNDFQKGDIAEGYSVSREKKESFPLTVTSAQKNPTAFYLCASSHRGGGYTFGSGTRLTVV.

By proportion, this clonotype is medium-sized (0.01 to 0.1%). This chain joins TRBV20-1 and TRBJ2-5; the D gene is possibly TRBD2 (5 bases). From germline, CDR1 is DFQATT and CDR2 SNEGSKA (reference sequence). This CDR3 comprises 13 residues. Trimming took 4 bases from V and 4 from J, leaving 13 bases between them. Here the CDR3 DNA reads TGCAGTGCTAATAAGATCGAGGGAGAGACCCAGTACTTC. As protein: CSANKIEGETQYF.

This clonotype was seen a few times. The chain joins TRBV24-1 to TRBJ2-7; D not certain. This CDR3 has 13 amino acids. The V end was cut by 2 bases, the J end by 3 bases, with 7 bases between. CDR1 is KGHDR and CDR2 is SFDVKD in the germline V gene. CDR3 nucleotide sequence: TGTGCCACCAGTGATTCGTACAGCTACGAGCAGTACTTC. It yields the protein CATSDSYSYEQYF.

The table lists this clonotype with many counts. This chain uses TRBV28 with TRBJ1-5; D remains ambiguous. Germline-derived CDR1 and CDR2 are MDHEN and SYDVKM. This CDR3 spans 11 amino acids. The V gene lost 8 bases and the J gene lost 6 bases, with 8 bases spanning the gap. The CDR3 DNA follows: TGTGCCAGCCGCGGGAGTCAGCCCCAGCATTTT. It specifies CASRGSQPQHF.

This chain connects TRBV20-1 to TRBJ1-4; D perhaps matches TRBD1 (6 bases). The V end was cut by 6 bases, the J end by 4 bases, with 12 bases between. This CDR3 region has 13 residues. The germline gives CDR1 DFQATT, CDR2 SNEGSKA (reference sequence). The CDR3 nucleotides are TGCAGTGCCAAGGACAGCGTTAATGAAAAACTGTTTTTT. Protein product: CSAKDSVNEKLFF.

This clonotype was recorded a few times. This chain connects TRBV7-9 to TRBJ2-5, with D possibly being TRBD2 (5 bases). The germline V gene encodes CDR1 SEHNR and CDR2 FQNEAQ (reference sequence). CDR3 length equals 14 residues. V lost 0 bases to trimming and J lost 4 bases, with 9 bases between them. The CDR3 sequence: CASSLAGAIETQYF. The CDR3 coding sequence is TGTGCCAGCAGCTTAGCGGGAGCGATAGAGACCCAGTACTTC.

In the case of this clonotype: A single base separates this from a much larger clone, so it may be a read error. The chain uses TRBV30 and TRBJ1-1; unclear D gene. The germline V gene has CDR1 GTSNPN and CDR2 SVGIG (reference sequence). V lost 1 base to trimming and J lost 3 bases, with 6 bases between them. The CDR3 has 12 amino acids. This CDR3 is CAWSDGDTEAFF. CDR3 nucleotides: TGTGCCTGGAGTGACGGTGACACTGAAGCTTTCTTT.

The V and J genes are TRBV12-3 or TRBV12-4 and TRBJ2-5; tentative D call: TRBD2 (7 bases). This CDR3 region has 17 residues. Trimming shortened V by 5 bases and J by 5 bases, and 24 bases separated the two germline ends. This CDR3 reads CASSPPRGWGGDETQYF. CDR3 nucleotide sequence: TGTGCCAGCAGTCCGCCCCGGGGGTGGGGGGGCGACGAGACCCAGTACTTC.

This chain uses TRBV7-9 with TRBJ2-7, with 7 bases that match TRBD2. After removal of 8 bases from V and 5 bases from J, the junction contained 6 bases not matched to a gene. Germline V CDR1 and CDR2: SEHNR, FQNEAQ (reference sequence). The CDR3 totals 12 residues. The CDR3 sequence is CASGRETNEQYF. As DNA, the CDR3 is TGTGCCAGCGGGCGGGAGACCAACGAGCAGTACTTC.

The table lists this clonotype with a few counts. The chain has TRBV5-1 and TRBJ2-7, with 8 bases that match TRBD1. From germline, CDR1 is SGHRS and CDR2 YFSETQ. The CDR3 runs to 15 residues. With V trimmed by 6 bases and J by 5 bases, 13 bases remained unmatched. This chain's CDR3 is CASNGQGTVLDEQYF. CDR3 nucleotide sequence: TGCGCCAGCAATGGACAGGGAACCGTTCTGGACGAGCAGTACTTC.

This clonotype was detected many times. CDR3 sequence: CSVESGGLNTEAFF. Written as DNA, the CDR3 is TGCAGCGTTGAAAGTGGGGGTTTGAACACTGAAGCTTTCTTT. The rearrangement joins TRBV29-1 to TRBJ1-1; D might be TRBD1 (5 bases). The germline V gene encodes CDR1 SQVTM and CDR2 ANQGSEA. The CDR3 has 14 amino acids. V was trimmed by 2 bases and J by 0 bases, leaving 10 bases between them.

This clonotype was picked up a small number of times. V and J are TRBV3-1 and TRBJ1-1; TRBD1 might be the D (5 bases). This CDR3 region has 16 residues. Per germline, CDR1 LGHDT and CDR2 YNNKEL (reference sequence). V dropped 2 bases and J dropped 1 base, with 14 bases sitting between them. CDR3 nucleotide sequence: TGTGCCAGCAGCCAATCTAGGGCACAGGCGAACACTGAAGCTTTCTTT. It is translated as CASSQSRAQANTEAFF.

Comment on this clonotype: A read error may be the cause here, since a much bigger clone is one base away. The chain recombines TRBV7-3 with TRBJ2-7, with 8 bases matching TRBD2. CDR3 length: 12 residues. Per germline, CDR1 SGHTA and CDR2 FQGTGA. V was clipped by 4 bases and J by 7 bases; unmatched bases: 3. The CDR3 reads CASSSSGGEQYF. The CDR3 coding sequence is TGTGCCAGCAGCTCAAGCGGGGGAGAGCAGTACTTC.

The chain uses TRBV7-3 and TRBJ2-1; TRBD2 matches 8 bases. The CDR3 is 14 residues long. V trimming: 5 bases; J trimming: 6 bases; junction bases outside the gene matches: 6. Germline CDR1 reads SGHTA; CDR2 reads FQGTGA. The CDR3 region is CASSRNSGVNEQFF. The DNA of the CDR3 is TGTGCCAGCAGCCGAAATAGCGGGGTCAATGAGCAGTTCTTC.

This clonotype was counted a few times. The DNA for the CDR3 is TGTGCCACCAGCAGAGATCAGGGATTTACCTCCTACGAGCAGTACTTC. It codes for CATSRDQGFTSYEQYF. J is TRBJ2-7 and V is TRBV15; possibly TRBD1 for D (5 bases). The CDR3 runs to 16 residues. The ends were cut back, 0 bases at V and 0 bases at J, with 12 bases in the middle. CDR1 and CDR2 from the germline V gene are LNHNV and YYDKDF (reference sequence).